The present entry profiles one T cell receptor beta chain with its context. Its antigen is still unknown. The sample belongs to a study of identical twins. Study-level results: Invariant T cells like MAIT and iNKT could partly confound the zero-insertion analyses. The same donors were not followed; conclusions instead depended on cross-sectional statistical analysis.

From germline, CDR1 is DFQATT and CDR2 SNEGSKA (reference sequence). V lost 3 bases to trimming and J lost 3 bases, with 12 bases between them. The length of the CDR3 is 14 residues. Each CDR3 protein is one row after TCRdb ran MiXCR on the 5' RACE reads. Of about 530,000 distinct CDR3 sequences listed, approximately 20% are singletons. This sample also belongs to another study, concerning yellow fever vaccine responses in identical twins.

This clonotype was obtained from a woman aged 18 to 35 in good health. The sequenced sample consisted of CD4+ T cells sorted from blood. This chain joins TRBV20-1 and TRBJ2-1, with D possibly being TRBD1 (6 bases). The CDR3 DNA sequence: TGCAGTGCTAGGCCCGCGGACAGCTACAATGAGCAGTTCTTC. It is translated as CSARPADSYNEQFF.